This T cell receptor (beta chain) appears in the sequencing data of a study of cytomegalovirus exposure and HLA in healthy donors. Whole-study findings and limits: Analyzed later, most CMV-associated TCR beta chains appeared HLA-restricted.

On this clone itself: Its antigen remains unknown.

The V end lost 6 bases, the J end lost 1 base, and 15 bases lay between the germline ends. This CDR3 region has 15 residues. CDR1 and CDR2 (germline): LNHDA, SQIVND (reference sequence). Vbeta (60) and Jbeta (13) primers were used in the PCR. Assay: immunoSEQ multiplex PCR; the TCRdb copy retains only in-frame clones and omits some. The sample has some 150,000 clones, approximately 81% seen once; the top ten hold about 0.76%. Sequencing was carried out using PBMCs. The TCR comes from a woman under 30 in good health and CMV-seronegative. The V and J genes are TRBV19 and TRBJ1-1; D is unresolved. The CDR3 loop is CASSPRAYKNTEAFF. CDR3 nucleotide sequence: TGTGCCAGTAGCCCGCGGGCATACAAGAACACTGAAGCTTTCTTT.